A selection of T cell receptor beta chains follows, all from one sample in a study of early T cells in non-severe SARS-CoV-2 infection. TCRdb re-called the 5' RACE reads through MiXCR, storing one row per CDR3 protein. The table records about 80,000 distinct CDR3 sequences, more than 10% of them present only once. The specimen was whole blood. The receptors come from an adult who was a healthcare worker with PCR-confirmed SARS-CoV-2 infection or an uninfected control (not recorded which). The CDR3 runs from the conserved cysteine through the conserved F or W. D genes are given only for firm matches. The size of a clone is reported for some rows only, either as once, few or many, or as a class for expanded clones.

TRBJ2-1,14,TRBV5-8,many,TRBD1,TGTGCCAGAGGGGCCGGGACAGGGAGGAATGAGCAGTTCTTC,CARGAGTGRNEQFF
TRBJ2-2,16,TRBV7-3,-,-,TGTGCCAGCAGCCTAGACTCGTCAGGGGACACCGGGGAGCTGTTTTTT,CASSLDSSGDTGELFF
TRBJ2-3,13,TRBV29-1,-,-,TGCAGCGTTTTCGCTTCGGGCACAGATACGCAGTATTTT,CSVFASGTDTQYF
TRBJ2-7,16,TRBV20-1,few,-,TGCAGTGCCCCCGTTGGGAAAGGGAGTTGGTCCTACGAGCAGTACTTC,CSAPVGKGSWSYEQYF
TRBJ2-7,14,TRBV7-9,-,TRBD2,TGTGCCAGCAGCCAAAGCGGGAGAGGCGACGAGCAGTACTTC,CASSQSGRGDEQYF
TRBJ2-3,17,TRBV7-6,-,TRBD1,TGTGCCAGCAGCTTAGCATGGGGACAGGGAATGGCAGATACGCAGTATTTT,CASSLAWGQGMADTQYF
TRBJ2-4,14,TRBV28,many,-,TGTGCCAGCCACGATACTTCAGCCAAAAACATTCAGTACTTC,CASHDTSAKNIQYF
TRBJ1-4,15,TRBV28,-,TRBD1,TGTGCCAGCAGTGCCGAGGGGGCGCGAGCCGAAAAACTGTTTTTT,CASSAEGARAEKLFF
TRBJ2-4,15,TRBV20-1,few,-,TGCAGTGCTTATCGTCAGCCCGGGGCCAAAAACATTCAGTACTTC,CSAYRQPGAKNIQYF
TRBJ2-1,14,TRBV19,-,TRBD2,TGTGCCAGTAGGACTAGCGAGCTCTACAATGAGCAGTTCTTC,CASRTSELYNEQFF
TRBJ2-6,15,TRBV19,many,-,TGTGCCAGTAGCTACACAGGGACTGGGGCCAACGTCCTGACTTTC,CASSYTGTGANVLTF
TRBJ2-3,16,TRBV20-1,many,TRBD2,TGCAGTGCTAGTTTACTAGCGGGAGGACGAACAGATACGCAGTATTTT,CSASLLAGGRTDTQYF
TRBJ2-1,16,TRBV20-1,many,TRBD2,TGCAGTGCTAGGGTACGAGTAGCGGGAGGGGAGGATGAGCAGTTCTTC,CSARVRVAGGEDEQFF
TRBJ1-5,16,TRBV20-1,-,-,TGCAGTGCTAGGAAACCAGGGGTGCCGAGCAATCAGCCCCAGCATTTT,CSARKPGVPSNQPQHF
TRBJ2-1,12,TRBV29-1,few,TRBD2,TGCAGCGTTGTTGGCGGGAGCGATGAGCAGTTCTTC,CSVVGGSDEQFF
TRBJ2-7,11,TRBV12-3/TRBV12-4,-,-,TGTGCCAGCAGTAAGACCTACGAGCAGTACTTC,CASSKTYEQYF
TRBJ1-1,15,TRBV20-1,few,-,TGCAGTGCTCCTGAGAGGGGTCGGCACAACACTGAAGCTTTCTTT,CSAPERGRHNTEAFF
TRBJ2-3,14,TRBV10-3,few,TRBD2,TGTGCCATCAGACCCAGCGGGAGTACCCCTACGCAGTATTTT,CAIRPSGSTPTQYF
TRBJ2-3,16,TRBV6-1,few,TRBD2,TGTGCCAGCATAAGGGGGACTAGCGGCCGCATGGATACGCAGTATTTT,CASIRGTSGRMDTQYF
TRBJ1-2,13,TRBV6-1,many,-,TGTGCCAGCAGTGGGGCTGGGACAATTGGCTACACCTTC,CASSGAGTIGYTF
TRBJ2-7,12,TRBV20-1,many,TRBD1,TGCAGTGCTACATTACAGGGGGGCGAGCAGTACTTC,CSATLQGGEQYF
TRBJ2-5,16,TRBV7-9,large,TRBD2,TGTGCCAGCAGCTTAGGTGTAGCGGGAGAAGGAGAGACCCAGTACTTC,CASSLGVAGEGETQYF
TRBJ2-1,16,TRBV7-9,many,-,TGTGCCAGCAGCTTAGCGCTGGCGGGGACCTACAATGAGCAGTTCTTC,CASSLALAGTYNEQFF
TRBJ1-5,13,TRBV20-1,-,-,TGCAGTGTGGGGGGGACTAGCAATCAGCCCCAGCATTTT,CSVGGTSNQPQHF
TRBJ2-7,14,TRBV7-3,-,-,TGTGCCAGCAGCTTAACTAGCGGCCCCTACGAGCAGTACTTC,CASSLTSGPYEQYF
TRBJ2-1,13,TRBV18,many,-,TGTGCCAGCTCACCCTACACCTACAATGAGCAGTTCTTC,CASSPYTYNEQFF
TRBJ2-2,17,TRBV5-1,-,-,TGCGCCAGCAGCGGCCGGGACAGATTAGCGGAGGGCGGGGAGCTGTTTTTT,CASSGRDRLAEGGELFF
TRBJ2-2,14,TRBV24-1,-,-,TGTGCCACTAGAGGCCGAGGAAACACCGGGGAGCTGTTTTTT,CATRGRGNTGELFF
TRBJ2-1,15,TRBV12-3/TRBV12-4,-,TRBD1,TGTGCCAGCAGCCCGGGACAGGGGCCCTACAATGAGCAGTTCTTC,CASSPGQGPYNEQFF
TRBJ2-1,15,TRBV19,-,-,TGTGCCAGTAGTTCCGCGCCGGGAGAGTACAATGAGCAGTTCTTC,CASSSAPGEYNEQFF
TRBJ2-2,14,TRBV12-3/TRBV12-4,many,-,TGTGCCAGCACCCCCGCCAGGGCCCCCGGGGAGCTGTTTTTT,CASTPARAPGELFF
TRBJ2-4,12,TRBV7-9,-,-,TGTGCCAGCAGCGGGGGTTCGAACATTCAGTACTTC,CASSGGSNIQYF
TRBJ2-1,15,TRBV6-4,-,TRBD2,TGTGCCAGCAGTGAAGAAGCGGGAGTCTACAATGAGCAGTTCTTC,CASSEEAGVYNEQFF
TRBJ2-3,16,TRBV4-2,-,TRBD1,TGTGCCAGCAGCCAAGCTTGGACAGGGAGCACAGATACGCAGTATTTT,CASSQAWTGSTDTQYF